This entry lists 20 T cell receptor beta chains sequenced from one sample in a study of blood T cell repertoires in COVID-19. Profiled with immunoSEQ multiplex PCR; TCRdb holds only in-frame clones, not every one. The sample includes some 87,000 clones, 85% to 95% of them seen just once. Sequenced material: peripheral blood. The origin of the receptors is a woman in her sixties or seventies with active COVID-19.

The chain links TRBV6-5 to TRBJ2-1, with 7 bases aligning to TRBD2. Germline CDR1 and CDR2: MNHEY and SVGAGI. The ends lost 7 bases at V and 10 bases at J; junction bases unmatched: 13. This CDR3 has 14 amino acids. CDR3 DNA sequence: TGTGCCAGCAAAAAACGGGCCCCCGGGGGGGAGCAGTTCTTC. Protein product: CASKKRAPGGEQFF.

The V gene is TRBV19, the J gene TRBJ2-6, with TRBD2 identical over 7 bases. This CDR3 has 18 amino acids. Germline loops: CDR1 LNHDA, CDR2 SQIVND (reference sequence). The junction had 12 bases not matched to a gene; V was cut back by 7 bases and J by 0 bases. The DNA of the CDR3 is TGTGCCAGTACCGCCGGGGACTACTTCCCCTCTGGGGCCAACGTCCTGACTTTC. It encodes CASTAGDYFPSGANVLTF.

This clone was seen only a few times. This chain uses TRBV6-5 with TRBJ2-7; unclear D gene. CDR3 length: 13 residues. V was pared by 10 bases and J by 0 bases, with 13 bases between. Per germline, CDR1 MNHEY and CDR2 SVGAGI. CDR3 sequence: CATQRASSYEQYF. Written as DNA, the CDR3 is TGTGCCACCCAGCGCGCCAGCTCCTACGAGCAGTACTTC.

V gene TRBV5-4 combines with J gene TRBJ1-2; D might be TRBD1 (5 bases). Deletions cut 4 bases from V and 8 bases from J, with 12 bases between. Germline V gene data show CDR1 as SGHNT and CDR2 as YYREEE (reference sequence). The CDR3 is made up of 12 amino acids. The CDR3 region is CASSPQGGGYTF. In DNA, the CDR3 is TGTGCCAGCAGCCCCCAGGGCGGAGGCTACACCTTC.

The genes are TRBV30 and TRBJ1-2; 10 nucleotides match TRBD1. The CDR3 has 14 residues. The ends lost 2 bases at V and 4 bases at J; junction bases unmatched: 4. CDR1 GTSNPN and CDR2 SVGIG come from the germline V gene (reference sequence). For the CDR3, the DNA is TGTGCCTGGAGTTCAAGGACAGGGGGCTATGGCTACACCTTC. Its protein product is CAWSSRTGGYGYTF.

This chain joins TRBV24-1 and TRBJ1-1; D unresolved. The CDR3 length is 14 residues. Germline V lookup: CDR1 KGHDR, CDR2 SFDVKD. V gave up 7 bases and J gave up 0 bases, with 11 bases separating them. CDR3 protein: CATRETGMNTEAFF. The CDR3 DNA is TGTGCCACCAGAGAGACTGGTATGAACACTGAAGCTTTCTTT.

The DNA for the CDR3 is TGTGCCAGCAGCTTGGAACCCGACAAGAACACTGAAGCTTTCTTT. Encoded protein: CASSLEPDKNTEAFF. The chain uses TRBV5-8 and TRBJ1-1; D is ambiguous. Trimming cost V 0 bases and J 1 base, with 10 bases left between them. This CDR3 region has 15 residues. CDR1 is SGHTS and CDR2 is YDEGEE in the germline V gene. The whole variable domain, remainder taken from reference TRBV5-8 and TRBJ1-1, is EAGVTQSPTHLIKTRGQQATLRCSPISGHTSVYWYQQALGLGLQFLLWYDEGEERNRGNFPPRFSGRQFPNYSSELNVNALELEDSALYLCASSLEPDKNTEAFFGQGTRLTVV.

The chain employs TRBV3-1 (or the pseudogene TRBV3-2) and TRBJ2-1; the match to TRBD2 covers 8 bases. Germline lookup yields CDR1 LGHDT and CDR2 YNNKEL (reference sequence). The CDR3 is 16 amino acids. V lost 3 bases and J lost 8; bases outside the gene matches: 12. CDR3 bases: TGTGCCAGCAGCCATATCGGGGGGGGGAGTTCGGATGAGCAGTTCTTC. Its translation: CASSHIGGGSSDEQFF.

This rearrangement joins TRBV7-2 to TRBJ1-6; the match to TRBD1 covers 12 bases. The CDR3 has 15 amino acids. The germline V gene encodes CDR1 SGHTA and CDR2 FQGNSA. J lost 7 bases, V lost 6 bases, and 4 bases had no gene match. CDR3 amino acids: CASRPGQGANSPLHF. CDR3 nucleotide sequence: TGTGCCAGCAGACCGGGACAGGGGGCGAATTCACCCCTCCACTTT.

The sample holds one count of this clone. The rearrangement uses TRBV18 and TRBJ2-7; the match to TRBD2 covers 11 bases. The CDR3 spans 17 residues. Germline V gene sequence: CDR1 KGHSH, CDR2 LQKENI. Trimming took 3 bases from V and 2 from J; bases not matched to a gene: 9. The CDR3 reads CASSPTLAGELTYEQYF. DNA for the CDR3: TGTGCCAGCTCACCTACACTAGCGGGGGAACTAACCTACGAGCAGTACTTC.

The DNA for the CDR3 is TGTGCCAGCAGCCCAGGGTATGGCTACACCTTC. It translates to CASSPGYGYTF. This chain joins TRBV28 and TRBJ1-2, with TRBD1 as a possible D gene (5 bases). The CDR3 totals 11 residues. Between the trimmed V and J ends, which lost 6 bases and 5 bases, there was a span of 7 bases. Per germline, CDR1 MDHEN and CDR2 SYDVKM.

In this sample, this clone turned up once. V is TRBV19 and J is TRBJ2-3, with a weak D call TRBD1 (5 bases). V gave up 5 bases and J gave up 2 bases, with 11 bases separating them. CDR1 LNHDA and CDR2 SQIVND come from the germline V gene (reference sequence). CDR3 length equals 14 residues. In DNA form, the CDR3 reads TGTGCCAGTAGTTTGGACATAAACACAGATACGCAGTATTTT. Its protein product is CASSLDINTDTQYF.

The chain carries TRBV14 and TRBJ1-2; TRBD1 agrees at 7 bases. The CDR3 totals 13 residues. CDR1 and CDR2 (germline): SGHDN, FVKESK. V lost 1 base to trimming and J lost 6 bases; unmatched junction nucleotides: 2. Here the CDR3 DNA reads TGTGCCAGCAGCCAAGCACAGGGGAATGGCTACACCTTC. Its translation is CASSQAQGNGYTF.

V usage is TRBV29-1 and J usage is TRBJ2-2; no clear D. The CDR3 is 14 amino acids. The V end lost 1 base, the J end lost 1 base, and 7 bases lay between the germline ends. CDR1 and CDR2 from the germline V gene are SQVTM and ANQGSEA. CDR3 sequence (DNA): TGCAGCGTTGAAGTGCCCGGGAACACCGGGGAGCTGTTTTTT. Translating gives CSVEVPGNTGELFF.

The table lists this clone with a few counts. The rearrangement links TRBV5-6 to TRBJ1-1; D is possibly TRBD1 (5 bases). The V and J ends lost 2 bases and 3 bases respectively, with 11 bases between them. This CDR3 is built from 14 residues. Germline V lookup: CDR1 SGHDT, CDR2 YYEEEE. For the CDR3, the DNA is TGTGCCAGCAGCTTACCAGGGATTTACACTGAAGCTTTCTTT. Protein product: CASSLPGIYTEAFF. Based on the CDR3 plus reference TRBV5-6 and TRBJ1-1, the full variable domain is DAGVTQSPTHLIKTRGQQVTLRCSPKSGHDTVSWYQQALGQGPQFIFQYYEEEERQRGNFPDRFSGHQFPNYSSELNVNALLLGDSALYLCASSLPGIYTEAFFGQGTRLTVV.

The V and J genes are TRBV28 and TRBJ2-1; 7 nucleotides match TRBD2. The V segment lost 8 bases and the J segment 8 bases; nucleotides outside the gene matches: 15. In germline, CDR1 is MDHEN, CDR2 SYDVKM. The CDR3 totals 15 residues. As DNA, the CDR3 is TGTGCCAGCTTGGTAAAGCGGGGTAGCTTCGATGAGCAGTTCTTC. Protein product: CASLVKRGSFDEQFF.

The rearrangement joins TRBV19 to TRBJ1-5; 9 bases map to TRBD1. Germline CDR1 is LNHDA and CDR2 is SQIVND (reference sequence). The CDR3 length is 16 residues. The V and J ends lost 3 bases and 1 base, in that order; junction bases with no gene match: 4. CDR3 residues: CASSMAQGASNQPQHF. The CDR3 DNA reads TGTGCCAGTAGTATGGCACAGGGGGCGAGCAATCAGCCCCAGCATTTT.

The chain uses TRBV6-2 or TRBV6-3 and TRBJ2-1; 9 bases line up with TRBD1. The CDR3 has 13 amino acids. From germline, CDR1 is MNHEY and CDR2 SVGEGT. The J segment lost 10 bases and the V segment lost 2 bases, leaving 3 bases of the junction unmatched. This chain's CDR3 is CASSYEDRGEQFF. The CDR3, as DNA: TGTGCCAGCAGTTACGAGGACAGGGGAGAGCAGTTCTTC.

The genes are TRBV10-2 and TRBJ1-4; TRBD1 agrees at 9 bases. CDR1 and CDR2 from the germline V gene are WSHSY and SAAADI. V dropped 3 bases and J dropped 10; count of bases not matched to a gene: 6. The CDR3 loop spans 14 amino acids. The CDR3 nucleotides are TGCGCCAGCAGTGAAGGGGGACAGGGAGTAAAACTGTTTTTT. Translated: CASSEGGQGVKLFF.

The chain employs TRBV11-3 and TRBJ2-1; tentatively, D is TRBD1 (6 bases). The V gene lost 3 bases and the J gene lost 7 bases, with 7 bases spanning the gap. Germline CDR1 is SGHNT and CDR2 is YENEEA. The CDR3 loop spans 12 amino acids. CDR3 DNA sequence: TGTGCCAGCAGCTTCCAGGGGAATGAGCAGTTCTTC. This codes for CASSFQGNEQFF.